The TCR beta chain described here comes from a study of neurological immune-mediated disorders. The V and J ends lost 1 base and 4 bases respectively, with 11 bases between them. Germline-derived CDR1 and CDR2 are SQVTM and ANQGSEA. This CDR3 has 13 residues. The cDNA was generated by 5'RACE with 10-nucleotide random UMIs. TCRdb redid the calling of the 5' RACE reads with MiXCR, one entry per CDR3 protein. Of roughly 48,000 distinct CDR3 sequences listed, less than 15% are singletons. As for time point: longitudinal time-point 2. The genes are TRBV29-1 and TRBJ2-7, with unresolved D. This TCR derives from a male donor with HTLV-1-associated myelopathy (HAM/TSP). Input material: PBMCs. The CDR3 DNA reads TGCAGCGTTGAAGGGTACCTTACTTACGAGCAGTACTTC. This translates into CSVEGYLTYEQYF.